These 25 T cell receptor beta chains were sequenced from one sample in a study of OX40 agonist ivuxolimab in advanced cancers. TCRdb keeps only in-frame clones here, not all; method: immunoSEQ multiplex PCR. The repertoire holds some 100,000 clones, with around 93% as singletons. The sample here was CD4+ or CD8+ T cells sorted from blood, taken in a trial of the OX40 agonist ivuxolimab. These receptors originate from an adult with an advanced solid tumor such as melanoma, head and neck, liver or kidney cancer.

The rearrangement uses TRBV11-2 and TRBJ1-4; D might be TRBD1 (6 bases). Germline values: CDR1 SGHAT, CDR2 FQNNGV. V was clipped by 2 bases and J by 0 bases, with 13 bases between them. CDR3 length: 17 amino acids. CDR3 bases: TGTGCCAGCAGCTTATTTGGGGGGCTTGCAACTAATGAAAAACTGTTTTTT. Translated, it gives CASSLFGGLATNEKLFF.

The genes are TRBV25-1 and TRBJ1-4; 9 bases fit TRBD1. Germline CDR1 MGHDK, CDR2 SYGVNS. The length of the CDR3 is 15 residues. V dropped 5 bases and J dropped 7; count of bases not matched to a gene: 8. The CDR3 DNA is TGTGCCAGCAGTCACAGGGGGCGAGGAGTTGAAAAACTGTTTTTT. This encodes CASSHRGRGVEKLFF.

The rearrangement links TRBV4-3 to TRBJ2-7, with TRBD2 matching 12 bases. The CDR3 has 15 amino acids. Trimming cost V 1 base and J 3 bases; bases outside gene matches: 1. The V gene's germline CDR1 is LGHNA and CDR2 YSLEER. In DNA, the CDR3 is TGCGCCAGCAGCCAAGCGACTAGCGGGAGCTACGAGCAGTACTTC. Translation gives CASSQATSGSYEQYF.

The gene calls are TRBV5-4 and TRBJ1-5, with a weak D call TRBD1 (6 bases). The CDR3 covers 15 residues. Germline V gene sequence: CDR1 SGHNT, CDR2 YYREEE (reference sequence). The V gene lost 2 bases and the J gene lost 7 bases, with 16 bases spanning the gap. In DNA form, the CDR3 reads TGTGCCAGCAGCTTTGGCGGGGGGACATTCCAGCCCCAGCATTTT. Translated, it gives CASSFGGGTFQPQHF.

V and J are TRBV5-4 and TRBJ1-2; D uncertain. The V and J ends lost 4 bases and 7 bases respectively, with 17 bases between them. The CDR3 consists of 14 residues. The V gene's germline CDR1 is SGHNT and CDR2 YYREEE (reference sequence). CDR3: CASSLGRESRGYTF. Here the CDR3 DNA reads TGTGCCAGCAGCCTGGGCCGGGAGAGTCGTGGCTACACCTTC. Full variable domain (missing parts from reference TRBV5-4 and TRBJ1-2): ETGVTQSPTHLIKTRGQQVTLRCSSQSGHNTVSWYQQALGQGPQFIFQYYREEENGRGNFPPRFSGLQFPNYSSELNVNALELDDSALYLCASSLGRESRGYTFGSGTRLTVV.

The chain uses TRBV11-2 and TRBJ2-7; a possible D gene is TRBD1 (5 bases). This CDR3 spans 16 amino acids. V dropped 4 bases and J dropped 2 bases, with 18 bases sitting between them. The germline V gene encodes CDR1 SGHAT and CDR2 FQNNGV. The CDR3 here is CASSSVRAPSAYEQYF. The CDR3 DNA is TGTGCCAGCAGCTCTGTCAGGGCCCCCTCAGCCTACGAGCAGTACTTC.

The gene calls are TRBV7-2 and TRBJ2-7, with unresolved D. Per germline, CDR1 SGHTA and CDR2 FQGNSA. The CDR3 is 12 amino acids. V was trimmed by 5 bases and J by 3 bases, leaving 8 bases between them. In DNA, the CDR3 is TGTGCCAGCAGCGCCAGTCTCTACGAGCAGTACTTC. Translation gives CASSASLYEQYF.

This clone occurred once. The CDR3 protein is CASSPVRGGEKLFF. The CDR3 DNA sequence: TGTGCCAGCAGCCCTGTCAGGGGTGGGGAAAAACTGTTTTTT. The rearrangement joins TRBV11-2 to TRBJ1-4, with a weak D call TRBD1 (6 bases). Trimming took 5 bases from V and 8 from J, leaving 15 bases between them. Looked up from germline, CDR1 is SGHAT and CDR2 is FQNNGV. The CDR3 length is 14 residues.

CDR3 sequence reads: CASSKLTLENEQYF. CDR3 bases: TGTGCCAGTAGTAAGTTGACGCTGGAAAACGAGCAGTACTTC. The chain carries TRBV19 and TRBJ2-7; no reliable D call. Germline V gene sequence: CDR1 LNHDA, CDR2 SQIVND (reference sequence). The V gene lost 4 bases and the J gene lost 5 bases, with 15 bases spanning the gap. The CDR3 spans 14 residues.

The chain carries TRBV5-1 and TRBJ1-1, with D uncertain. V was clipped by 3 bases and J by 1 base, with 10 bases between them. Germline values: CDR1 SGHRS, CDR2 YFSETQ. This CDR3 spans 14 amino acids. CDR3 nucleotide sequence: TGCGCCAGCAGCTCCCAATCCGGGAACACTGAAGCTTTCTTT. It yields the protein CASSSQSGNTEAFF.

The rearrangement links TRBV7-9 to TRBJ2-7, with D possibly matching TRBD2 (5 bases). Germline lookup yields CDR1 SEHNR and CDR2 FQNEAQ (reference sequence). The V gene lost 1 base and the J gene lost 4 bases, with 11 bases spanning the gap. CDR3 size: 14 residues. CDR3 sequence reads: CASSLGPTSYEQYF. DNA for the CDR3: TGTGCCAGCAGCTTAGGACCTACTAGTTACGAGCAGTACTTC.

The chain uses TRBV28 and TRBJ1-1; no definite D call. V gave up 1 base and J gave up 6 bases, with 9 bases separating them. CDR1 is MDHEN and CDR2 is SYDVKM in the germline V gene. The CDR3 spans 13 residues. The CDR3 protein is CASSLYSPPEAFF. CDR3 DNA: TGTGCCAGCAGTTTATACAGCCCCCCTGAAGCTTTCTTT.

V is TRBV10-3 and J is TRBJ1-2; D is possibly TRBD1 (5 bases). From germline, CDR1 is ENHRY and CDR2 SYGVKD. The CDR3 extends over 16 amino acids. Trimming left V 0 bases short and J 1 base short, with 12 bases between. For the CDR3, the DNA is TGTGCCATCAGTGAGTCGAGGCAGGGAGGTAACTATGGCTACACCTTC. It codes for CAISESRQGGNYGYTF.

The DNA of the CDR3 is TGTGCCAGCAGGAATTGGGGCAGGGGTGGTAATTCACCCCTCCACTTT. Translating it yields CASRNWGRGGNSPLHF. This chain connects TRBV5-4 to TRBJ1-6; TRBD1 is a possible D gene (6 bases). The CDR3 is 16 amino acids. From germline, CDR1 is SGHNT and CDR2 YYREEE (reference sequence). Trimming removed 5 bases from V and 6 bases from J, with 18 bases in between.

The rearrangement links TRBV28 to TRBJ2-7, with D perhaps matching TRBD1 (5 bases). Germline V CDR1 and CDR2: MDHEN, SYDVKM. V lost 7 bases and J lost 1, with 11 bases in between. The CDR3 loop spans 13 amino acids. The CDR3 is CASTVQGSYEQYF. The DNA for the CDR3 is TGTGCCAGCACGGTCCAGGGATCCTACGAGCAGTACTTC. The full variable domain, its missing parts supplied by reference TRBV28 and TRBJ2-7, is DVKVTQSSRYLVKRTGEKVFLECVQDMDHENMFWYRQDPGLGLRLIYFSYDVKMKEKGDIPEGYSVSREKKERFSLILESASTNQTSMYLCASTVQGSYEQYFGPGTRLTVT.

This chain uses TRBV5-5 with TRBJ2-2; D unresolved. Trimming cost V 0 bases and J 1 base, with 10 bases left between them. The germline CDR1 and CDR2 sequences are SGHKS and YYEKEE (reference sequence). CDR3 length: 16 amino acids. CDR3 loop: CASSLAPILNTGELFF. The CDR3 nucleotides are TGTGCCAGCAGCTTGGCCCCCATACTGAACACCGGGGAGCTGTTTTTT.

The J gene is TRBJ1-1, the V gene TRBV7-2; D remains unclear. Germline assignment: CDR1 SGHTA and CDR2 FQGNSA. Trimming removed 6 bases from V and 7 bases from J, with 21 bases in between. The CDR3 runs 15 residues. The CDR3 nucleotides are TGTGCCAGCAGTGTGACGGCTGGTATTGTCAATGAAGCTTTCTTT. Its protein is CASSVTAGIVNEAFF.

CDR3 bases: TGTGCCAGCAGCTCAGGGACTACTAGGGTCCAAGAGACCCAGTACTTC. As protein: CASSSGTTRVQETQYF. The V gene is TRBV5-4, the J gene TRBJ2-5; 7 bases are shared with TRBD2. Germline-derived CDR1 and CDR2 are SGHNT and YYREEE (reference sequence). This CDR3 has 16 residues. V lost 3 bases to trimming and J lost 1 base; unmatched junction nucleotides: 9.

The chain is built from TRBV7-9 and TRBJ1-1, with D tentatively TRBD1 (5 bases). Germline V CDR1 and CDR2: SEHNR, FQNEAQ (reference sequence). Trimming stripped 1 base from V and 0 bases from J, with 6 bases between. The CDR3 sequence is 14 residues long. CDR3: CASSLEQVNTEAFF. As DNA, the CDR3 is TGTGCCAGCAGCTTAGAACAGGTGAACACTGAAGCTTTCTTT.

This chain uses TRBV7-2 with TRBJ2-4, with a possible D match to TRBD2 (6 bases). CDR1 is SGHTA, CDR2 FQGNSA, per germline. This CDR3 spans 12 amino acids. V gave up 5 bases and J gave up 12 bases, with 14 bases separating them. CDR3 sequence: CASSAPGATQYF. The CDR3 nucleotides read TGTGCCAGCAGCGCTCCGGGAGCCACTCAGTACTTC.

The V call is TRBV7-2, the J call TRBJ2-3, with D unresolved. The CDR3 contains 14 residues. CDR1 and CDR2 from the germline V gene are SGHTA and FQGNSA. V was clipped by 2 bases and J by 2 bases, with 8 bases between them. DNA for the CDR3: TGTGCCAGCAGCTTAAATCCTTTCACAGATACGCAGTATTTT. Protein product: CASSLNPFTDTQYF.

This sequence joins TRBV5-1 and TRBJ2-7; 9 positions match TRBD1. This CDR3 is 14 amino acids long. Per the germline V gene, CDR1 is SGHRS and CDR2 is YFSETQ. The V segment lost 4 bases and the J segment 2 bases; nucleotides outside the gene matches: 4. CDR3 coding DNA: TGCGCCAGCAGCACCTGGGACAGGGCCTACGAGCAGTACTTC. It encodes CASSTWDRAYEQYF.

This chain joins TRBV23-1 and TRBJ2-7, with unresolved D. TRBV23-1 is flagged as an ORF with uncertain function. CDR3 size: 15 residues. Trimming pared 4 bases from V and 1 base from J, leaving 14 bases between. CDR3 in DNA: TGCGCCAGCAGTCGCCCCCCCGATTATTCCTACGAGCAGTACTTC. It specifies CASSRPPDYSYEQYF.

This clone has a handful of counts. The rearrangement joins TRBV18 to TRBJ1-5; TRBD1 aligns across 7 bases. Looked up from germline, CDR1 is KGHSH and CDR2 is LQKENI. The CDR3 has 16 residues. V was clipped by 4 bases and J by 2 bases; unmatched bases: 8. This CDR3 reads CASSLRGESGNQPQHF. The CDR3 nucleotides are TGTGCCAGCTCACTCAGGGGGGAGAGTGGCAATCAGCCCCAGCATTTT.

The rearrangement joins TRBV7-9 to TRBJ1-5; no definite D call. There are 15 residues in the CDR3. CDR1 SEHNR and CDR2 FQNEAQ come from the germline V gene (reference sequence). Trimming took 3 bases from V and 4 from J, leaving 13 bases between them. DNA of the CDR3: TGTGCCAGCAGCTTCTTCCCCCCGCCGAATCAGCCCCAGCATTTT. It specifies CASSFFPPPNQPQHF.